This is a list of T cell receptor beta chains from one sample in a study of CD8+CD57+ T cells in acquired aplastic anemia. One entry per CDR3 protein, called by TCRdb with MiXCR from the reads. Here the sample spans more than 150,000 distinct CDR3 sequences, under 55% being singletons. Sample: sorted CD4+, CD8+, or CD8+CD57+ T cells (not recorded which) from PBMCs. The receptors derive from a human donor with aplastic anemia. CDR3s include the opening cysteine and the closing phenylalanine or tryptophan. The D gene is left open where the match is weak. The size field is filled for only some rows; it gives once, few, many or a size class.

d_call clone_size cdr3_length j_call v_call cdr3_nt cdr3_aa
NA many 17 TRBJ2-6 TRBV4-1 TGCGCCAGCAGCCAAGGACGTTCCTACTCTGGGGCCAACGTCCTGACTTTC CASSQGRSYSGANVLTF
NA many 14 TRBJ1-1 TRBV7-9 TGTGCCAGCAGCTTAGCCCCCGGGAACACTGAAGCTTTCTTT CASSLAPGNTEAFF
NA few 13 TRBJ2-5 TRBV2 TGTGCCAGCCGAGTACAGGGTCAAGAGACCCAGTACTTC CASRVQGQETQYF
TRBD1 NA 15 TRBJ1-4 TRBV30 TGTGCCTGGAGTCGGGACAGGGCATCTGGCGAAAAACTGTTTTTT CAWSRDRASGEKLFF
TRBD2 many 12 TRBJ2-7 TRBV2 TGTGCCAAGGGCGGGAGAATGTACGAGCAGTACTTC CAKGGRMYEQYF
NA NA 14 TRBJ1-5 TRBV19 TGTGCCAGTCACAGACCCTATAGCAGTCAGCCCCAGCATTTT CASHRPYSSQPQHF
TRBD2 NA 15 TRBJ2-1 TRBV29-1 TGCAGCGTTACAGAACCGGGACTAGCGGACAATGAGCAGTTCTTC CSVTEPGLADNEQFF
NA many 15 TRBJ2-7 TRBV9 TGTGCCAGCAGCGTAGGCGGTAGCGGACCCTACGAGCAGTACTTC CASSVGGSGPYEQYF
NA many 13 TRBJ1-2 TRBV2 TGTGCCAGCAGTGAAGAGGGTACTTATGGCTACACCTTC CASSEEGTYGYTF
NA once 12 TRBJ2-1 TRBV7-9 TGTGCCAGCAGCTCAATCCGCGTTGAGCAGTTCTTC CASSSIRVEQFF
NA many 19 TRBJ1-5 TRBV7-7 TGTGCTAGCAGCTTACACCCGGCAGTTCCCACTCTCGGCAATCAGCCCCAGCATTTT CASSLHPAVPTLGNQPQHF
NA NA 11 TRBJ1-2 TRBV20-1 TGCAGTGCTAGAAAGGCGGGAGGCTACACCTTC CSARKAGGYTF
NA few 19 TRBJ2-5 TRBV3-1 TGTGCCAGCAGCCAGTCGTACAGGGTTGGTACGGGAGGACGAGAGACCCAGTACTTC CASSQSYRVGTGGRETQYF
NA many 15 TRBJ1-3 TRBV4-1 TGCGCCAGCAGCCAAGACAGGATCTCTGGAAACACCATATATTTT CASSQDRISGNTIYF
TRBD2 many 17 TRBJ2-3 TRBV11-3 TGTGCCAGCAGCTTAGATCGCCTAGCGGGAGTTTCAGATACGCAGTATTTT CASSLDRLAGVSDTQYF
NA NA 12 TRBJ1-2 TRBV19 TGTGCCAGTAGTATAGTTGAAAGCGGCTACACCTTC CASSIVESGYTF
NA many 13 TRBJ1-5 TRBV19 TGTGCCAGTAATCCCCTGCCTAATCAGCCCCAGCATTTT CASNPLPNQPQHF